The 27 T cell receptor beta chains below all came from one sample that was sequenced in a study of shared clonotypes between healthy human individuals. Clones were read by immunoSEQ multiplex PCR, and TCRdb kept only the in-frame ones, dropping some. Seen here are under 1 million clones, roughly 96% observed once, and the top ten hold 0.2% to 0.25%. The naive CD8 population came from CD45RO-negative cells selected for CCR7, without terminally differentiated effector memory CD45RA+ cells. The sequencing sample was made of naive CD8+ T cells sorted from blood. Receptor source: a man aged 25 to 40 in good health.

The CDR3 bases are TGCGCCAGCAGCCGGGGACATTTTGACGAGCAGTACTTC. Its translation: CASSRGHFDEQYF. V usage is TRBV4-1 and J usage is TRBJ2-7, with D perhaps matching TRBD1 (6 bases). Germline assignment: CDR1 MGHRA and CDR2 YSYEKL. The CDR3 runs 13 residues. Trimming pared 4 bases from V and 5 bases from J, leaving 12 bases between.

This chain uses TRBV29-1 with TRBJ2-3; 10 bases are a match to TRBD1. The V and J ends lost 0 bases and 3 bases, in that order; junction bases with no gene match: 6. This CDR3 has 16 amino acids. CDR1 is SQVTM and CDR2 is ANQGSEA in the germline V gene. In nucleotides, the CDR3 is TGCAGCGTTGAAGATGTGGGGACAGGGGTTACAGATACGCAGTATTTT. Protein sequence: CSVEDVGTGVTDTQYF.

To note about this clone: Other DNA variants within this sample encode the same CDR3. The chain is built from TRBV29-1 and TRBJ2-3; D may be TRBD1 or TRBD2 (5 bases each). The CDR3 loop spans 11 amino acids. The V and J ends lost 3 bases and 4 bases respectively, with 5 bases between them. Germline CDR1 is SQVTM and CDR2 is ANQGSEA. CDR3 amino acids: CSVEGADTQYF. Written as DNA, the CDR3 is TGCAGCGTTGAGGGGGCAGATACGCAGTATTTT.

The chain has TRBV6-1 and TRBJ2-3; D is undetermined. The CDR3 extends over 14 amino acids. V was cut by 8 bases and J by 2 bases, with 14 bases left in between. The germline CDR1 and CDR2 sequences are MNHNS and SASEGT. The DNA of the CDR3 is TGTGCCAGCCAGAGTCTTTTTAACACAGATACGCAGTATTTT. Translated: CASQSLFNTDTQYF.

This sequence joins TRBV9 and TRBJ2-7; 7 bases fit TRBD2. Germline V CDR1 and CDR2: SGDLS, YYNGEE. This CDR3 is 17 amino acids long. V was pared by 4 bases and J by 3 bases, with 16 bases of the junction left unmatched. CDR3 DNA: TGTGCCAGCAGCCCTCGCCCGTCCGGACTAGAAGGCTACGAGCAGTACTTC. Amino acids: CASSPRPSGLEGYEQYF.

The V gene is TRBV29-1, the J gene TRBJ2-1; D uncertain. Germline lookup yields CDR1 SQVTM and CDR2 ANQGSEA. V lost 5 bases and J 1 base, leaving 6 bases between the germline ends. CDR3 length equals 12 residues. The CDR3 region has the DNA TGCAGCGTTCTCGAGTCCTACAATGAGCAGTTCTTC. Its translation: CSVLESYNEQFF.

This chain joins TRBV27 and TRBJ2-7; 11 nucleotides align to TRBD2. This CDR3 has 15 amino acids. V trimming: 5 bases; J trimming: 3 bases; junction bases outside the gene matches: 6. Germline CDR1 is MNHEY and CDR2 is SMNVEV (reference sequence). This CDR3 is CASSKGLAEYYEQYF. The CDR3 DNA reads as TGTGCCAGCAGTAAGGGACTAGCGGAATACTACGAGCAGTACTTC.

CDR3 residues: CASSESPGWIEQFF. The CDR3 DNA is TGCGCCAGCAGTGAGTCGCCAGGGTGGATTGAGCAGTTCTTC. The chain couples TRBV10-1 to TRBJ2-1; D perhaps matches TRBD1 (5 bases). In germline, CDR1 is WNHNN, CDR2 SYGVQD (reference sequence). The CDR3 consists of 14 residues. Trimming removed 0 bases from V and 9 bases from J, with 12 bases in between.

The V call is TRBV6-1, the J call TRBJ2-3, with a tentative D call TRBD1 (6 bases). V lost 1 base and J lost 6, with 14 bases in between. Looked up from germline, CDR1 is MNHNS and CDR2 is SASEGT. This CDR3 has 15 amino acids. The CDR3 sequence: CASSEGQDPSDTQYF. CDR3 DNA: TGTGCCAGCAGTGAAGGACAGGACCCGTCTGATACGCAGTATTTT.

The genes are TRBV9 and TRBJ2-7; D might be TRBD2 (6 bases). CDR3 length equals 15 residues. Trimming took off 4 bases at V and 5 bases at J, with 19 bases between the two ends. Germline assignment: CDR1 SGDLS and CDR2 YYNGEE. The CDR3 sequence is CASSPGRSGFHEQYF. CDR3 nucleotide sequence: TGTGCCAGCAGCCCCGGCCGTAGCGGATTCCACGAGCAGTACTTC.

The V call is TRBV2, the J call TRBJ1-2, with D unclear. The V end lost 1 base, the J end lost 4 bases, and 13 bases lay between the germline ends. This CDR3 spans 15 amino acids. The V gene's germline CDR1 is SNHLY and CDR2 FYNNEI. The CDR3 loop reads CASSEVGSVGYGYTF. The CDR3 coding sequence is TGTGCCAGCAGTGAAGTTGGCAGTGTGGGCTATGGCTACACCTTC.

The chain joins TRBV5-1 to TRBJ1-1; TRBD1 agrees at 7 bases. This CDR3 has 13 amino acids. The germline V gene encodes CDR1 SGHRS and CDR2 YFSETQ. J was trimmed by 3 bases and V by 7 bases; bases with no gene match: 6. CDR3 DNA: TGCGCCAGCTGCAGAACAGGGGACACTGAAGCTTTCTTT. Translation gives CASCRTGDTEAFF.

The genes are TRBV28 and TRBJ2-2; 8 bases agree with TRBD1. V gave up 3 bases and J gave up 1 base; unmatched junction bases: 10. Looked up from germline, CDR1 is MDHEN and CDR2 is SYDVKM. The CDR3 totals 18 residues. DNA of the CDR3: TGTGCCAGCAGTTTCCATAGGTCCGGGACAGGGAACACCGGGGAGCTGTTTTTT. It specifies CASSFHRSGTGNTGELFF.

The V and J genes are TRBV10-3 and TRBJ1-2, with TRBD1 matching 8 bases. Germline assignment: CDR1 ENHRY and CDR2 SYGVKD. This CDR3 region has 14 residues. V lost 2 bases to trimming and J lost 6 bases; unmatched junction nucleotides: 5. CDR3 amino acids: CAISEPGTGNGYTF. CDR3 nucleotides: TGTGCCATCAGTGAGCCGGGGACAGGTAATGGCTACACCTTC.

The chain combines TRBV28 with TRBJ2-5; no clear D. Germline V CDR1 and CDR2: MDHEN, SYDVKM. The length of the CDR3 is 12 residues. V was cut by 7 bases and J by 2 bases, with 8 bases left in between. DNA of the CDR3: TGTGCCAGCAAGGGCAGACAAGAGACCCAGTACTTC. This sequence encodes CASKGRQETQYF.

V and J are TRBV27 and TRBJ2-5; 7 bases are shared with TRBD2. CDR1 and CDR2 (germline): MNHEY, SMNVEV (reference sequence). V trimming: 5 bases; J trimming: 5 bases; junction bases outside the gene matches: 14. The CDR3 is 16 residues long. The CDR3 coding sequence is TGTGCCAGCAGTAAGGGAGTTGGGGGGGTTGGGGAGACCCAGTACTTC. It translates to CASSKGVGGVGETQYF.

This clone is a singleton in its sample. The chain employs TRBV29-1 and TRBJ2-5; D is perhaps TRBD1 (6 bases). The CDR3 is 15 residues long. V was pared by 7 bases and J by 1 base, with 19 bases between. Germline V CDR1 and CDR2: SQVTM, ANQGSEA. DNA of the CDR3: TGCAGCGCCCAAAAAGGGACACCAACCCAAGAGACCCAGTACTTC. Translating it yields CSAQKGTPTQETQYF.

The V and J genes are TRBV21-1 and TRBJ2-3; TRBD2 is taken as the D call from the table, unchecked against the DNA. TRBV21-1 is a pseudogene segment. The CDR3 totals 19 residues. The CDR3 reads CASSKGLAETLARTDTQYF. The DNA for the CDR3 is TGTGCCAGCAGCAAGGGACTAGCGGAGACCCTCGCGCGCACAGATACGCAGTATTTT.

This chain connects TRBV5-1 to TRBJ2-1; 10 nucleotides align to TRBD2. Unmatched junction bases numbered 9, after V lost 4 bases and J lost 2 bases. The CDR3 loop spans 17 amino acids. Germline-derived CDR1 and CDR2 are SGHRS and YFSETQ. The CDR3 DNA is TGCGCCAGCAGCCCTTGTAGCGGGAGGAGGACCTACAATGAGCAGTTCTTC. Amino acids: CASSPCSGRRTYNEQFF.

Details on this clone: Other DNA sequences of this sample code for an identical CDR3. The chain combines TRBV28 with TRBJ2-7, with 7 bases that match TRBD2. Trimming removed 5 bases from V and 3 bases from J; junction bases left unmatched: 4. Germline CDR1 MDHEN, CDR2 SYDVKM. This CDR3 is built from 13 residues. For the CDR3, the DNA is TGTGCCAGCAGTAGCGGGGTGAGCTACGAGCAGTACTTC. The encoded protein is CASSSGVSYEQYF.

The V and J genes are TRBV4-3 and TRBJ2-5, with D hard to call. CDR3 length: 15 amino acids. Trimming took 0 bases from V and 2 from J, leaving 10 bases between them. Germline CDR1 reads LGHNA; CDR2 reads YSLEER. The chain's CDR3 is CASSQDLWQQETQYF. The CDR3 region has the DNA TGCGCCAGCAGCCAAGATCTTTGGCAGCAAGAGACCCAGTACTTC.

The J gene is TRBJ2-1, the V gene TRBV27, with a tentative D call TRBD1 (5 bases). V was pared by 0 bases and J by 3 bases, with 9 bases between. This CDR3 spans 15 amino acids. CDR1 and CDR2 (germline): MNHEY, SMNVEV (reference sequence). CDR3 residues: CASSLSSDSYNEQFF. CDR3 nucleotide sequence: TGTGCCAGCAGTTTATCGTCCGACAGCTACAATGAGCAGTTCTTC.

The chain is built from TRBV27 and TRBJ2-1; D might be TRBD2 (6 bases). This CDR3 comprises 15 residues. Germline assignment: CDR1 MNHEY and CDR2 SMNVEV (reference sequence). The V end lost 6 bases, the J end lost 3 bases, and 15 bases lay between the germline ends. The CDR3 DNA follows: TGTGCCAGCAGCGACGGGACTCCTAACTACAATGAGCAGTTCTTC. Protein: CASSDGTPNYNEQFF.

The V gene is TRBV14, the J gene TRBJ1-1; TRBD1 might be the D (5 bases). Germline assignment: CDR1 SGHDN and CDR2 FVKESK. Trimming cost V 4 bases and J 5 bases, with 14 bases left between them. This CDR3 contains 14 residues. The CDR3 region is CASSLLSGETEAFF. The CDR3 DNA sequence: TGTGCCAGCAGCCTATTGTCGGGGGAGACTGAAGCTTTCTTT.

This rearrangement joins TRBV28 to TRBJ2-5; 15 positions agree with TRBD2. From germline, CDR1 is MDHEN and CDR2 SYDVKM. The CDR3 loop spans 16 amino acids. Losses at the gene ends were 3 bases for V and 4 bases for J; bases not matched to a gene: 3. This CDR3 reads CASSFPGLAGGETQYF. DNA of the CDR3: TGTGCCAGCAGTTTCCCGGGACTAGCGGGAGGAGAGACCCAGTACTTC.

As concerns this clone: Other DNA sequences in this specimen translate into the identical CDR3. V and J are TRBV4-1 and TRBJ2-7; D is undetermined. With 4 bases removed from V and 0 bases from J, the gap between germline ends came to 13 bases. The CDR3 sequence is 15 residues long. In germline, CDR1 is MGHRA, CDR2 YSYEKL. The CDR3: CASSPETRSSYEQYF. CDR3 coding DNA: TGCGCCAGCAGCCCCGAGACGAGGAGCTCCTACGAGCAGTACTTC.

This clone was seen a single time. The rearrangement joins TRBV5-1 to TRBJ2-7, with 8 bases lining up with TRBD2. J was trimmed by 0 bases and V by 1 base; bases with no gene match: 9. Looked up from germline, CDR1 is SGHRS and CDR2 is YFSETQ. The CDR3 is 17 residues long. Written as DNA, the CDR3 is TGCGCCAGCAGCTTGACCAACAGCGGGAGTCCCTCCTACGAGCAGTACTTC. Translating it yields CASSLTNSGSPSYEQYF.